This TCR beta chain is from a study of blood T cells in healthy people across ages (dated by TCRdb to the mid-2010s). Context from the whole study: In model experiments, template switching captured roughly one uniquely barcoded TCR beta cDNA molecule for every two T cells. The study measured age-related changes in TCR beta repertoire diversity using deep sequencing normalized with unique cDNA molecular identifiers. Four age groups were formed from the donors: young (average roughly 15 years), middle-aged (approximately 40), aged (over 55) and long-lived (about 80). Two additional independent replicas of 1 million unique cDNA reads from the same blood draw were analyzed for two donors (one aged 18 to 30 and one aged 80 or older). The research as a whole found: Observed TCR beta diversity per million T cells fell roughly linearly with age, and a significant reduction was already apparent by age around 36. Estimates of total diversity from one million sequenced T cells were regarded as lower bounds and underestimates. Since profiling was done on bulk unsorted PBMCs, naive and antigen-experienced compartments could not be conclusively compared. Compared with the aged group, the long-lived group had more naive CD4+ T cells, fewer expanded clones and increased TCR diversity, suggesting age selection. The CMV infection status of donors was not known, potentially confounding age-related changes in expanded clonotypes. Observed TCR beta diversity correlated strongly with the percentage of naive T cells measured by flow cytometry.

Taken from cysteine to phenylalanine, the CDR3 has 13 residues. Of all the DNA, just the CDR3 is kept, 39 bases in frame from base 1. Relative to germline, V is 3 bases shorter and J is 8 bases shorter, with 13 bases between their ends. A note on this clonotype: The antigen it binds to is not known. No much larger clonotype is one base removed from it; base qualities were not supplied.

Systemically healthy Caucasian individuals from Russia, over 30 in total and aged roughly 6 to 95 years, were included as donors. Around 9.8 milliliters of peripheral blood were collected from each donor into EDTA-treated Vacutainer tubes. PBMCs were isolated by Ficoll-Paque density-gradient centrifugation, with at least 6 million obtained per sample. Trizol reagent was used to extract total RNA from the PBMCs, yielding at least 5.5 micrograms per sample. For every donor, an aliquot of PBMCs went through flow cytometry to measure the percentages of naive CD45RAhigh/CD27high T cells. Libraries were constructed by 5' RACE. Sequencing instrument: Illumina HiSeq 2500. A second PCR of about 7 to 12 cycles was run with a J-beta primer mix and a sample-barcoded 5' primer. A template-switch 5' adaptor carrying 12 random nucleotides introduced a unique molecular identifier onto each TCR beta cDNA molecule. Each sample yielded at least 3 million CDR3-containing paired-end reads. All of the RNA was converted into first-strand cDNA using the Mint cDNA synthesis kit, with a TRBC-specific oligonucleotide serving as the primer. All cDNA was treated with uracil-DNA glycosylase and then went through a first 18-cycle PCR with the universal primers M1SS and BC2_uni_R. In the source study's methods: For normalization, 1 million high-quality reads, each with a distinct molecular identifier, were randomly selected from each sample. Reads sharing molecular identifiers were discarded rather than binned into consensus sequences. MiTCR, run with a Q25 quality threshold and the strictest error-elimination algorithm, handled CDR3 identification, clonotype clustering and error correction. A nonparametric unseen species model with Euler transformation was used to estimate lower-bound total TCR beta diversity. TCRdb itself trimmed the public reads at Q25 with fastp, ran MiXCR and retained productive beta chains. Rows with one shared CDR3 protein collapse into an entry with the most common genes and DNA. For this entry, the V and J calls and clone size follow TCRdb and not the study's own pipeline. The sample data list 780,000 or so distinct CDR3 sequences, and more than 20% of these were observed just once. Clones ranked in the top ten supply more than 3% of the sample.

A further study also used this sample, focusing on T cells of mothers and their children. Reported in the second study: Nine systemically healthy Caucasian individuals served as donors, namely three mothers together with their six children. cDNA synthesis consumed the entire amount of extracted RNA, loaded at approximately 1.5 ug RNA in each 15 ul reaction. In the second PCR, sample barcodes and 2-4 random nucleotides were introduced via the M1S primer. More than 9 million TCR beta CDR3 reads were obtained from each mother, and about 3 million reads were obtained from each child. TCR recombination output is similarly shaped by thymic selection in related and unrelated pairs, with a minor effect exerted by inherited differences. Related mother-child pairs always showed normalized repertoire overlap that was slightly higher than in unrelated mother-child pairs, though the difference was never significant. No persistent microchimeric T cell clones were found, with a detection sensitivity of approximately 100 clones per million clonotypes. In the study, deep NGS was used to compare the TCR beta repertoires of mothers and children, and features distinguishing related mother-child pairs from unrelated individuals were sought. Mothers averaged roughly 40 +/- 4 years of age and children averaged around 10 +/- 4 years. Libraries were sequenced on Illumina HiSeq 2000 with 100+100 nt paired-end reads after adapter ligation with NEBNext reagents. Mother and child libraries were prepared a month apart and sequenced in separate runs to prevent cross-contamination. For each donor, between about 450,000 and 2,300,000 distinct TCR beta clonotypes were identified. Naive TCR beta clonotypes were estimated from low-frequency clonotypes matched to each donor's FACS-determined naive share, without sorting.

The chain joins TRBV12-3 or TRBV12-4 to TRBJ1-2, with no confidently assigned D gene. This TCR came from a boy aged 5-17 years in good health. The source material was blood. The CDR3 is CASSLDFYVGYTF. DNA sequence: TGTGCCAGCAGTTTGGACTTCTATGTGGGCTACACCTTC.